Described below is a single TCR beta chain sequence and its context. What antigen it recognizes has not been identified. No much larger clone exists at a distance of one base, and base qualities are not known. The treatment or condition label of this sample denotes: some 20 received Ad26.COV2.S at low or high dose, single or two shots; 5 received placebo; per-sample allocation not given. Repertoires of vaccine and placebo recipients were sequenced from samples taken on day 63 after the first injection. In Cohort 1b, about two dozen adults aged 18-55 years were enrolled at a single site in Boston, USA, between 29 July and 7 August 2020. Ad26.COV2.S was a replication-incompetent adenovirus type 26 vector that expressed a prefusion-stabilized SARS-CoV-2 spike protein derived from the original Wuhan strain. CDR1 SGHRS and CDR2 YFSETQ are derived from the germline V gene. Trimming accounts for 2 bases at V and 2 bases at J, while the number of junction bases matched to no gene is 3. The CDR3 sequence holds 14 residues, the cysteine and phenylalanine included. Just the 42-base CDR3 DNA is kept, in frame starting at base 1.

This entry belongs to a study of Ad26.COV2.S vaccination and SARS-CoV-2 variants (dated by TCRdb to about 2021). For the study in its entirety: Donors in the vaccine arm were drawn from COV1001, a phase I-IIa trial of Ad26.COV2.S in healthy adults that was multicentre, randomized, double-blind and placebo-controlled. Dosing of Ad26.COV2.S was intramuscular, at either 5x10^10 or 1x10^11 viral particles, delivered as one shot or as two shots spaced 56 days apart. Sequencing of the TCRbeta repertoire served to evaluate the specificity and breadth of SARS-CoV-2-reactive T cell receptors following Ad26.COV2.S vaccination. A total of around 32 samples were included in the TCR-sequenced set, comprising some 20 Ad26.COV2.S vaccine recipients, 5 placebo recipients and 8 SARS-CoV-2 convalescent individuals. Participants in the trial were split at random into five groups of five each, receiving low-dose or high-dose Ad26.COV2.S once or twice, or else placebo on both occasions. Investigators did not know the trial group allocation while performing experiments and assessing outcomes. The full study reports these points: Substantial breadth of spike-specific CD8+ and CD4+ T cell responses was reported after vaccination. The authors noted that total T cell responses may have been underestimated by the TCR breadth and depth analyses. Compared with placebo recipients, Ad26.COV2.S recipients showed higher spike-specific TCR breadth (P = 0.0014). Vaccine and placebo recipients had comparable non-spike TCR breadth, which fits with the vaccine containing only spike. The study was not powered to compare responses between vaccine doses or regimens.

TCRbeta CDR3 regions were sequenced with the immunoSEQ Assay. After extraction, genomic DNA underwent amplification by bias-controlled multiplex PCR, followed by high-throughput sequencing. In the source study's methods: To quantify the absolute abundance of every unique TCRbeta CDR3 region, sequences were collapsed and filtered. T cell fraction was estimated by normalizing TCRbeta template counts to usable DNA, which was measured by amplifying reference genes present in all nucleated cells. Repertoire TCRs were annotated as SARS-CoV-2-specific when V gene, CDR3 amino acid sequence and J gene were exactly matched to a known reactive TCR set. The reference SARS-CoV-2 TCR set was obtained from MIRA and was filtered for enrichment in COVID-19-positive ImmuneCODE repertoires, whereby public or cross-reactive TCRs were removed. Based on the MIRA antigens, annotated TCRs were further analysed at the level of specific ORF or position within ORF. Breadth was defined as the number of annotated unique rearrangements divided by the total number of unique productive rearrangements, and depth was defined as the summed frequency of the annotated unique rearrangements. Two-sided Wilcoxon rank-sum tests were used to compare TCR breadth between groups. What TCRdb holds here is the immuneACCESS table cut down to in-frame rearrangements. Part of the clones is not present; checked against another copy, under half of the missing clones reflect an unresolved V gene, and the others are unexplained. V, J and clone size were drawn from that table, and D and trimming were deduced from the DNA. For this sample the table gives 360,000 or so clones, of which more than 75% were detected only once. The top ten constitute around 3.7% of the sample.

The clonotype originates from a person between 18 and 59 years old who received the Ad26.COV2.S COVID-19 vaccine or a placebo. The V gene is TRBV5-1 and the J gene is TRBJ2-7; 8 bases in between match TRBD1. The sequenced sample was peripheral blood, obtained in a trial of Ad26.COV2.S vaccine versus placebo. The DNA reads as follows: TGCGCCAGCAGCTTACAGGGGGGCCCCTACGAGCAGTACTTC. Its amino acids are CASSLQGGPYEQYF.